The TCR beta chain described here comes from a study of OX40 agonist ivuxolimab in advanced cancers. Context from the whole study: The costimulatory receptor OX40 (CD134) was targeted by ivuxolimab, a fully human IgG2 agonistic monoclonal antibody. Intravenous ivuxolimab was administered to patients every 2 weeks at six dose levels: 0.01, 0.1, 0.3, 1.5, 3 and 10 mg/kg. Of the roughly 50 dose-escalation patients, hepatocellular carcinoma was present in roughly 19, melanoma in roughly 15, renal cell carcinoma in 9 and head and neck cancer in 9. In the dose-escalation cohort, 82.7% of patients were male, and the mean age was around 60 years, with a range of roughly 20 to 79. Patients were allowed to have had prior anti-PD-1, anti-PD-L1 or anti-CTLA-4 therapy, and 40% to 45% of the dose-escalation patients had been treated with checkpoint inhibitors. Partial responses occurred in three dose-escalation patients, of whom one had hepatocellular carcinoma and two had cutaneous melanoma. Peripheral TCRbeta sequencing aimed to test whether ivuxolimab altered TCR sequence diversity and caused clonal T-cell expansion. The paper covers the monotherapy dose-escalation part of the phase I ivuxolimab trial, which included N = 52 patients.

For sequencing of the TCRbeta CDR3 region, genomic DNA was extracted from the sorted cells. The immunoSEQ Assay was used for sequencing of TCRbeta CDR3 regions. The table was pulled from immuneACCESS by TCRdb, which kept in-frame rearrangements only. Such tables lose some clones; where checked, under half of the loss comes from unresolved V genes, and the rest has no known cause. The sample table contains approximately 71,000 clones; only one count was recorded for around four fifths of them. 11% of the sample rests with the top ten. The trial excluded patients who had a history of autoimmune disease or were on systemic immunosuppression. In every dose cohort, peripheral blood was drawn for TCR sequencing at baseline, cycle 4 day 1, and cycle 7 day 1. The samples were taken from a phase I, first-in-human, multicenter, open-label dose-escalation trial of ivuxolimab. The trial enrolled adults with locally advanced or metastatic head and neck squamous cell, hepatocellular, melanoma or renal cell carcinoma. Before TCR sequencing, CD4+ and CD8+ T cells were separately sorted from peripheral blood.

Comments on this clone: The target of this receptor is not known. Qualities for individual bases were not recorded, and no much larger clone is one base off.

From its cysteine to its phenylalanine, the CDR3 spans 20 amino acids. The only DNA kept is the CDR3, 60 bases in frame from the first base. Trimming removed 3 bases from V and 1 base from J, leaving 27 bases between the germline ends. Study-wide findings and limitations: At doses of 0.1 to 3.0 mg/kg, clonal expansion of both CD4+ and CD8+ blood T cells was observed from baseline to week 6. In the 0.1-3.0 mg/kg groups, partial responders were among the patients with the lowest normalized peripheral clonal expansion, particularly in CD8+ T cells. The antigen specificity of the peripheral T cells that underwent clonal expansion was not determined. After ivuxolimab, more expanded clones were found on average in CD8+ T cells than in CD4+ T cells. Low levels of normalized T-cell clonal expansion were also seen in some patients who did not respond.

The sequence links TRBV23-1 to TRBJ2-5; 6 matching bases give a weak D call of TRBD1. Being an ORF, TRBV23-1 has a function that is uncertain. The TCR originated in an adult with an advanced solid tumor such as melanoma, head and neck, liver or kidney cancer. The source material was CD4+ or CD8+ T cells sorted from blood, sampled in a trial of the OX40 agonist ivuxolimab. DNA sequence: TGCGCCAGCAGTCACCGCCACGGCCGGGACACTATAACATCCCAAGAGACCCAGTACTTC. Its coded protein is CASSHRHGRDTITSQETQYF.